Each of the 3 T cell receptor beta chains below was sequenced from the same sample in a study of blood T cell repertoires in COVID-19. Libraries were prepared by immunoSEQ multiplex PCR; TCRdb keeps only in-frame clonotypes and omits some of them. The sample has about 180,000 clones, around 85% seen once. Sequencing used peripheral blood. Receptors originate from a person aged 65 to 85 with COVID-19, enrolled during active disease.

The chain uses TRBV7-9 and TRBJ2-7, with 7 bases matching TRBD1. This CDR3 has 12 residues. Trimming removed 3 bases from V and 5 bases from J; junction bases left unmatched: 1. The germline V gene has CDR1 SEHNR and CDR2 FQNEAQ (reference sequence). The CDR3 spells CASSFDRDEQYF. The CDR3 DNA reads TGTGCCAGCAGCTTTGACAGGGACGAGCAGTACTTC.

The rearrangement links TRBV24-1 to TRBJ2-5; 12 bases fit TRBD2. The CDR3 contains 15 residues. Unmatched junction bases numbered 5, after V lost 6 bases and J lost 4 bases. CDR1 and CDR2 from the germline V gene are KGHDR and SFDVKD. This chain's CDR3 is CATSKTSGSLETQYF. CDR3 sequence (DNA): TGTGCCACCAGTAAGACTAGCGGGAGCTTAGAGACCCAGTACTTC.

The chain links TRBV9 to TRBJ2-1; TRBD2 aligns across 9 bases. The J segment lost 9 bases and the V segment lost 4 bases, leaving 11 bases of the junction unmatched. Germline CDR1 reads SGDLS; CDR2 reads YYNGEE. This CDR3 is built from 15 residues. The CDR3 nucleotides read TGTGCCAGCAGCCCCCCGGGACTAGCTACGGGTGAGCAGTTCTTC. This encodes CASSPPGLATGEQFF.